This T cell receptor (beta chain) comes out of a study of CD8 T cells in ankylosing spondylitis. V shed 9 bases and J shed 0 bases, with 11 bases lying between them. This CDR3 has 13 amino acids. Germline V gives CDR1 SNHLY, CDR2 FYNNEI. Study-wide findings and caveats: With a CD8+ phenotype, disease-linked clones were relatively rare in peripheral blood. Clones linked to disease were reported to show significant enrichment in matched ankylosing spondylitis synovial fluid.

This clonotype was seen at least ten times. Its antigen is unknown. Researchers built TCR beta libraries using quantitative 5'-RACE with molecular barcodes. TCRdb ran MiXCR on the 5' RACE reads and lists one entry per CDR3 protein. The data hold tens of thousands of distinct CDR3 sequences, with 7.2% observed a single time. This sequence joins TRBV2 and TRBJ2-5, with D perhaps given as TRBD1 or TRBD2 (5 bases each). Input material: blood, either unsorted or a sorted T cell fraction (not recorded which). The receptor's source is a male donor with ankylosing spondylitis or in good health (not recorded which). Written as DNA, the CDR3 is TGTGCCAGGGACGGGACGTACCAAGAGACCCAGTACTTC. Translated: CARDGTYQETQYF.